This T cell receptor beta chain was found in a study of blood T cell repertoires in COVID-19. At the level of the study: PBMCs, B-cell-depleted T cells, or T cells provided the cDNA or gDNA that made up the material.

TCRdb keeps only in-frame clones here, not all; method: immunoSEQ multiplex PCR. The repertoire includes 150,000 to 200,000 clones, about 80% of them detected once, and 6.5% sits in the top ten. Worth noting for this clone: This sample includes further DNA sequences coding for the same CDR3.

Per germline, CDR1 SNHLY and CDR2 FYNNEI. The V end was cut by 3 bases, the J end by 4 bases, with 10 bases between. This CDR3 contains 15 residues. The sequence was collected from a man in his 70s with active or convalescent COVID-19. Sequences were obtained from peripheral blood. This chain connects TRBV2 to TRBJ1-6; a possible D gene is TRBD1 (6 bases). DNA for the CDR3: TGTGCCAGCAGTGAGTCAGGGGATTATAATTCACCCCTCCACTTT. As protein: CASSESGDYNSPLHF.